This paragraph reports one T cell receptor beta chain. Its antigen is unknown. No clone much larger than this one lies a single base away; base qualities are absent. The sample is drawn from a study of OX40 agonist ivuxolimab in advanced cancers. With regard to the full study: Ivuxolimab, which targeted the costimulatory receptor OX40 (CD134), was an agonistic, fully human IgG2 monoclonal antibody. Among the approximately 50 dose-escalation patients, some 20 had hepatocellular carcinoma, approximately 15 melanoma, 9 renal cell carcinoma and 9 head and neck cancer. A male proportion of 82.7% and a mean age of 60 years, ranging from 23 to 79, were recorded for the dose-escalation cohort. The point of sequencing TCRbeta in the periphery was to test whether ivuxolimab changed TCR sequence diversity and drove clonal T-cell expansion. Three dose-escalation patients achieved partial responses, one with hepatocellular carcinoma and two with cutaneous melanoma. The monotherapy dose-escalation portion (N of about 50 patients) of the phase I ivuxolimab trial is reported in the paper. Prior anti-PD-1, anti-PD-L1 or anti-CTLA-4 therapy was permitted, and 35% to 40% of dose-escalation patients had received checkpoint inhibitors. Intravenous ivuxolimab was administered to patients every 2 weeks at six dose levels: 0.01, 0.1, 0.3, 1.5, 3 and 10 mg/kg. Study-level results and caveats: On average, CD8+ T cells showed more expanded clones than CD4+ T cells after ivuxolimab. Low levels of normalized T-cell clonal expansion were also seen in some patients who did not respond. In the 0.1-3.0 mg/kg groups, partial responders had among the lowest normalized peripheral clonal expansion, particularly in CD8+ T cells. The antigen specificity of the peripheral T cells that underwent clonal expansion was not determined. At doses of 0.1 to 3.0 mg/kg, clonal expansion of both CD4+ and CD8+ blood T cells was observed from baseline to week 6.

To sequence the TCRbeta CDR3 region, genomic DNA was isolated from the sorted cells. TCRbeta CDR3 regions were sequenced using the immunoSEQ Assay. This is the immuneACCESS table as TCRdb keeps it, with only in-frame sequences that have V and J called. A part of the clones is gone; compared with another copy, unresolved V genes explain less than half, and the rest is unexplained. Within this sample are tens of thousands of clones, with just under 90% of them counted one time only. In total, the top ten clones hold approximately 0.51% of the sample. Trimming takes 6 bases from V and 4 bases from J, and the germline ends sit 17 bases apart. For CDR1 and CDR2, the germline V gene lists MDHEN and SYDVKM. Its CDR3 holds 15 amino acids, cysteine through phenylalanine. Of all the DNA, just the CDR3 is kept, 45 bases in frame from base 1. The trial excluded patients who had a history of autoimmune disease or who were on systemic immunosuppression. Peripheral blood for TCR sequencing was collected from all dose cohorts at baseline, on cycle 4 day 1, and on cycle 7 day 1. The samples were drawn from a first-in-human, open-label, multicenter phase I dose-escalation trial of ivuxolimab. Adults with locally advanced or metastatic melanoma, renal cell, hepatocellular, or head and neck squamous cell carcinoma were enrolled in the trial. Before TCR sequencing, CD4+ and CD8+ T cells were separately sorted from peripheral blood.

The sample in question was CD4+ or CD8+ T cells sorted from blood, obtained in a trial of the OX40 agonist ivuxolimab. The rearranged chain carries TRBV28 and TRBJ2-3; the D gene is perhaps TRBD2, on 6 matching bases. This receptor was obtained from an adult with an advanced solid tumor such as melanoma, head and neck, liver or kidney cancer. Here the CDR3 is given as CASRGTGTPPDTQYF. The DNA sequence is as follows: TGTGCCAGCAGGGGAACGGGGACTCCCCCAGATACGCAGTATTTT.